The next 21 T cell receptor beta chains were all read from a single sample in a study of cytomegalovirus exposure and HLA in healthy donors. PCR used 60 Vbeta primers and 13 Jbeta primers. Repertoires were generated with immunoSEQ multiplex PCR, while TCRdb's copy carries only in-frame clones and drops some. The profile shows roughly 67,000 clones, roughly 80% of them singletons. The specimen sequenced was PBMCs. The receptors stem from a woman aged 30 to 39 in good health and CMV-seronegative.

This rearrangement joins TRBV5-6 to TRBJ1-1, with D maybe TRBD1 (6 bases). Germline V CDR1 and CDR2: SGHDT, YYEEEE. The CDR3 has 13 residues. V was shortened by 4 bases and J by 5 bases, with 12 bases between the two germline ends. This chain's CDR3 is CASSHTGRTEAFF. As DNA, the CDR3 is TGTGCCAGCAGCCACACAGGGAGAACTGAAGCTTTCTTT.

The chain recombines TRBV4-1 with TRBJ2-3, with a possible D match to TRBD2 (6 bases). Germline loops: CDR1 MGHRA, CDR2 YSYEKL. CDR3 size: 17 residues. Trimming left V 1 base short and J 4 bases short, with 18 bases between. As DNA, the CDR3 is TGCGCCAGCAGCCAAGCATCGGGGGTTAAGGAGGCAGATACGCAGTATTTT. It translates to CASSQASGVKEADTQYF.

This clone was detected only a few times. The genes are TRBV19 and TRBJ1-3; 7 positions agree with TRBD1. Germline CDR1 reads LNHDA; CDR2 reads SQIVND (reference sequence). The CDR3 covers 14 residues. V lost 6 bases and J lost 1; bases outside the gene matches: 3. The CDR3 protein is CASSNRGSGNTIYF. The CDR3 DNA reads TGTGCCAGTAGCAACAGGGGATCTGGAAACACCATATATTTT.

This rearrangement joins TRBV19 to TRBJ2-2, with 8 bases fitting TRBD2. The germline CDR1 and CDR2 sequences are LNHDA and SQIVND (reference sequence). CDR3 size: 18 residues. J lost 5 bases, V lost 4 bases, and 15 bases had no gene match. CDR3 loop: CASSTPRLTSGGTGELFF. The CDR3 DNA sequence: TGTGCCAGTAGTACACCCAGACTCACTAGCGGTGGGACCGGGGAGCTGTTTTTT.

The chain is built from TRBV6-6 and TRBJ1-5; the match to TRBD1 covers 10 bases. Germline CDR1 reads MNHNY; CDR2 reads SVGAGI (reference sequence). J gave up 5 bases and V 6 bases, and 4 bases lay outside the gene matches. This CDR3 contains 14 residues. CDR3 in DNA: TGTGCCAGCAGATACGGGACAGGGGATCAGCCCCAGCATTTT. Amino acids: CASRYGTGDQPQHF.

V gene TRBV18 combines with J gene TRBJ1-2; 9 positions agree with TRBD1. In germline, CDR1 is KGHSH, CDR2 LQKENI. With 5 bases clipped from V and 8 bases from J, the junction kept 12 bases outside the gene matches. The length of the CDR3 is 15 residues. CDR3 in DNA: TGTGCCAGCTCATCAACGGACAGGGGCGGTTGGGGCTACACCTTC. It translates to CASSSTDRGGWGYTF.

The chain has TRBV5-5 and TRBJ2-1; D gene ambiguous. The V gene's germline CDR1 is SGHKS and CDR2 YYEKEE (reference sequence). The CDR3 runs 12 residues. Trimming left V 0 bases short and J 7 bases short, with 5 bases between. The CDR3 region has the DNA TGTGCCAGCAGCTTGGCAGAAAATGAGCAGTTCTTC. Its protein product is CASSLAENEQFF.

CDR3 bases: TGTGCCAGCAGTTACTCGTCTAGCGGCTCATCCTACGAGCAGTACTTC. Translation gives CASSYSSSGSSYEQYF. The chain joins TRBV6-5 to TRBJ2-7; 7 nucleotides line up with TRBD2. The J segment lost 1 base and the V segment lost 0 bases, leaving 6 bases of the junction unmatched. This CDR3 is built from 16 residues. Germline values: CDR1 MNHEY, CDR2 SVGAGI.

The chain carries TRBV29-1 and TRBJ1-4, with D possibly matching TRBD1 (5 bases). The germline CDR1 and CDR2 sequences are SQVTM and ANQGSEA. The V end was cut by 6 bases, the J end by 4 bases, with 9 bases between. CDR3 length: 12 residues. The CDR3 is CSVDDSNEKLFF. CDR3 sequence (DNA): TGCAGCGTAGACGACAGTAATGAAAAACTGTTTTTT.

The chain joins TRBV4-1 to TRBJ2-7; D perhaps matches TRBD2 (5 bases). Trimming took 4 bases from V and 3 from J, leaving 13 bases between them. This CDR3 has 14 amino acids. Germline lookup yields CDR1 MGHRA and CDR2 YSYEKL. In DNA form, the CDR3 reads TGCGCCAGCAGCCCCGGGGTGCTCGGCTACGAGCAGTACTTC. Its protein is CASSPGVLGYEQYF.

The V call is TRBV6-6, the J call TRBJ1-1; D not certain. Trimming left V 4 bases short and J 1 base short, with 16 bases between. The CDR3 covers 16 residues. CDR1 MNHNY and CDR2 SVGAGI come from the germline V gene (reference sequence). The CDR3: CASSFSSGGGNTEAFF. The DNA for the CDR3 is TGTGCCAGCAGTTTTTCCTCAGGAGGAGGGAACACTGAAGCTTTCTTT.

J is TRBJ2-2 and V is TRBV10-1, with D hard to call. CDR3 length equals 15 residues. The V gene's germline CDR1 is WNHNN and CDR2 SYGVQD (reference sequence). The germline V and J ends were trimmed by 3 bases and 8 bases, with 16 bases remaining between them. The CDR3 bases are TGCGCCAGCAGTGATTCTACCCGGCGGTCGGGGGAGCTGTTTTTT. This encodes CASSDSTRRSGELFF.

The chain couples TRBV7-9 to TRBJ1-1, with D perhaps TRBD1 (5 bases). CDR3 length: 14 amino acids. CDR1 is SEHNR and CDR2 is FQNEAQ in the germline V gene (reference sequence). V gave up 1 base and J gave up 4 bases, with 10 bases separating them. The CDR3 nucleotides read TGTGCCAGCAGCTTAGTTTCAGGGTTCACTGAAGCTTTCTTT. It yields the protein CASSLVSGFTEAFF.

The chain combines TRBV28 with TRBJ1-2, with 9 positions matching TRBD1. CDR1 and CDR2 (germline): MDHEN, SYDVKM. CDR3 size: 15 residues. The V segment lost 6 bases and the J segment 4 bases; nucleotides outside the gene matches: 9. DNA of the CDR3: TGTGCCAGCAGCCTCCACAGGGGGCCCTCCTATGGCTACACCTTC. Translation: CASSLHRGPSYGYTF.

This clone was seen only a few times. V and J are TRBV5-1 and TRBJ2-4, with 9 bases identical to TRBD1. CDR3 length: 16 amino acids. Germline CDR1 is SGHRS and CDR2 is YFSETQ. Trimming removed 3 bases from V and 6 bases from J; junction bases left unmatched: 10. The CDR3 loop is CASSSTGGRGVNIQYF. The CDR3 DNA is TGCGCCAGCAGCTCAACAGGGGGCAGGGGGGTAAACATTCAGTACTTC.

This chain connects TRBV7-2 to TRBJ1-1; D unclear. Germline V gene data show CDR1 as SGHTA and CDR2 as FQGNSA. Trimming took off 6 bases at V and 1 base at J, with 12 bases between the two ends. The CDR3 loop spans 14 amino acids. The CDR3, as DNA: TGTGCCAGCAGACCTGAGGTGAGGAACACTGAAGCTTTCTTT. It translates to CASRPEVRNTEAFF.

Written as DNA, the CDR3 is TGTGCCAGCAGCCTTGGACAGTACAATGAGCAGTTCTTC. Amino acids: CASSLGQYNEQFF. The rearrangement uses TRBV7-6 and TRBJ2-1, with D maybe TRBD1 (6 bases). CDR3 length: 13 residues. Germline-derived CDR1 and CDR2 are SGHVS and FNYEAQ. The V end was cut by 5 bases, the J end by 4 bases, with 9 bases between.

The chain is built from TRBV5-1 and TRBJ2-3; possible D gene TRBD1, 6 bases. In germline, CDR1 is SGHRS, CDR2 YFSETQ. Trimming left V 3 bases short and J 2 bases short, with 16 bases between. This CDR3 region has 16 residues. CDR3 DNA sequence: TGCGCCAGCAGCTCCCACGAAGGGGGAGACACAGATACGCAGTATTTT. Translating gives CASSSHEGGDTDTQYF.

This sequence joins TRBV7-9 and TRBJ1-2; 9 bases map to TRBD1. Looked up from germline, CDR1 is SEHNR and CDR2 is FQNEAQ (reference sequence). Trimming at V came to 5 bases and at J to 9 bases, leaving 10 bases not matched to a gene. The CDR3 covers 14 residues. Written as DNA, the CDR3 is TGTGCCAGCAGCCTCGGACAGGGGATTCAAAGCTACACCTTC. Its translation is CASSLGQGIQSYTF.

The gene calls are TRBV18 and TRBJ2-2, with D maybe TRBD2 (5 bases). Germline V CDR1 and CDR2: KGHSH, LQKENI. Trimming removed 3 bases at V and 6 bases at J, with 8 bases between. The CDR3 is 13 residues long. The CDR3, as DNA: TGTGCCAGCTCACCCAGGACTCCCGGGGAGCTGTTTTTT. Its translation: CASSPRTPGELFF.

CDR3 sequence reads: CSVEVTGGYEQYF. CDR3 bases: TGCAGCGTTGAGGTCACGGGGGGGTACGAGCAGTACTTC. The V and J genes are TRBV29-1 and TRBJ2-7, with TRBD2 identical over 8 bases. Germline trimming cut 3 bases from V and 4 bases from J; bases unmatched to any gene: 5. Germline V lookup: CDR1 SQVTM, CDR2 ANQGSEA. The CDR3 is 13 residues long.